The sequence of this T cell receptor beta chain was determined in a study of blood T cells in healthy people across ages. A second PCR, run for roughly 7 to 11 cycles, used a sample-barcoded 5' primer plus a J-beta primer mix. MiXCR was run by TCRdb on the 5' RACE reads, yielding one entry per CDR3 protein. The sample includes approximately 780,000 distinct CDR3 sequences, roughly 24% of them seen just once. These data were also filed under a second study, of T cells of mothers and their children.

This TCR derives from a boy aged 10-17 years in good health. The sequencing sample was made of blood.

The CDR3 DNA sequence: TGTGCCAGCTCACCACTATCCAGAAGCACAGATACGCAGTATTTT. Protein sequence: CASSPLSRSTDTQYF. This chain connects TRBV18 to TRBJ2-3; no definite D call. The CDR3 spans 15 residues. CDR1 is KGHSH and CDR2 is LQKENI in the germline V gene. V lost 1 base, J lost 0 bases, and 8 bases lay in between.